Listed below are T cell receptor beta chains from one sample, sequenced in a study of T cell responses to AZD1222 COVID-19 vaccine. Generated by immunoSEQ multiplex PCR, the TCRdb table keeps only in-frame clones and is missing some. The top ten clones hold approximately 5.2% of a sample with 150,000 or so clones, under 95% of them seen once. The sequences come from peripheral blood, collected on day 0 of AZD1222 vaccination. These receptors originate from an adult in good health. The CDR3 runs from the conserved cysteine through the conserved F or W. D genes are given only for firm matches. Part of the rows lack a size; the others show once, few, many or a class for expanded clones.

v_gene	abundance	j_gene	d_gene	CDR3aa	CDR3nt
TRBV6-5	NA	TRBJ1-4	NA	CASRRDINEKLFF	TGTGCCAGCAGAAGGGACATCAATGAAAAACTGTTTTTT
TRBV7-9	few	TRBJ2-5	NA	CASKVSLGETQYF	TGTGCCAGCAAAGTCTCACTAGGGGAGACCCAGTACTTC
TRBV15	once	TRBJ2-1	TRBD2	CATSRVPSGTTSYNEQFF	TGTGCCACCAGCAGAGTCCCTAGCGGAACGACCTCCTACAATGAGCAGTTCTTC
TRBV5-1	NA	TRBJ2-5	NA	CASSLDMTQETQYF	TGCGCCAGCAGTTTAGACATGACCCAAGAGACCCAGTACTTC
TRBV6-4	once	TRBJ2-3	NA	CASSPEVADTQYF	TGTGCCAGCAGCCCGGAAGTCGCAGATACGCAGTATTTT
TRBV9	NA	TRBJ2-7	TRBD2	CASSVAGGNEQYF	TGTGCCAGCAGCGTAGCGGGAGGAAACGAGCAGTACTTC
TRBV25-1	NA	TRBJ2-4	NA	CASSEWRPSGVQYF	TGTGCCAGCAGTGAATGGAGGCCCTCCGGCGTTCAGTACTTC
TRBV6-1	once	TRBJ1-2	NA	CASSDPDPEGGGYTF	TGTGCCAGCAGTGACCCCGACCCCGAAGGGGGGGGCTACACCTTC
TRBV7-2	once	TRBJ2-3	NA	CASSLRQADMDTQYF	TGTGCCAGCAGCTTGAGACAGGCGGATATGGATACGCAGTATTTT
TRBV19	NA	TRBJ1-5	NA	CASGVRRESNQPQHF	TGTGCCAGCGGCGTCAGGAGGGAGAGCAATCAGCCCCAGCATTTT
TRBV28	NA	TRBJ2-3	TRBD2	CASSPHSDRAGLAGTDTQYF	TGTGCCAGCAGTCCCCACTCGGACAGGGCAGGACTAGCGGGGACAGATACGCAGTATTTT
TRBV6-2/TRBV6-3	NA	TRBJ1-5	NA	CASSYGGAGNQPQHF	TGTGCCAGCAGTTATGGAGGGGCTGGCAATCAGCCCCAGCATTTT
TRBV18	NA	TRBJ1-5	NA	CASSPGGGFDQPQHF	TGTGCCAGCTCACCAGGGGGGGGCTTCGATCAGCCCCAGCATTTT
TRBV6-2/TRBV6-3	NA	TRBJ1-5	NA	CASSYSAYGSNQPQHF	TGTGCCAGCAGTTACTCGGCGTATGGGTCGAATCAGCCCCAGCATTTT
TRBV7-9	NA	TRBJ1-4	NA	CASSLQATNEKLFF	TGTGCCAGCAGCTTACAGGCAACTAATGAAAAACTGTTTTTT
TRBV2	NA	TRBJ1-3	NA	CASRLRAGNTIYF	TGTGCCAGCAGACTTCGGGCTGGAAACACCATATATTTT
TRBV28	once	TRBJ1-5	NA	CASSFRGWRNQPQHF	TGTGCCAGCAGTTTTCGGGGGTGGCGCAATCAGCCCCAGCATTTT
TRBV28	NA	TRBJ1-1	NA	CASSSVLREIRPGAFF	TGTGCCAGCAGTTCAGTCTTGAGGGAGATTCGACCGGGGGCTTTCTTT
TRBV29-1	NA	TRBJ2-1	NA	CSVEGTVGHEQFF	TGCAGCGTTGAAGGGACCGTTGGGCATGAGCAGTTCTTC
TRBV6-5	NA	TRBJ1-4	NA	CASSYQATTNEKLFF	TGTGCCAGCAGTTACCAAGCCACAACTAATGAAAAACTGTTTTTT
TRBV4-3	NA	TRBJ2-6	NA	CASSPRTSSGSNVLTF	TGCGCCAGCAGCCCAAGGACGTCGTCGGGCTCCAACGTCCTGACTTTC
TRBV5-1	NA	TRBJ1-2	TRBD1	CASSRYRGPSYGYTF	TGCGCCAGCAGCCGGTACAGGGGGCCTTCCTATGGCTACACCTTC
TRBV19	NA	TRBJ2-7	NA	CASSIGAHSYEQYF	TGTGCCAGTAGTATTGGGGCCCACTCCTACGAGCAGTACTTC
TRBV11-2	once	TRBJ2-6	NA	CASRTLPGANVLTF	TGTGCCAGCAGGACCCTTCCTGGGGCCAACGTCCTGACTTTC
TRBV4-1	NA	TRBJ1-2	TRBD1	CASSQDVTGGSGYTF	TGCGCCAGCAGCCAAGATGTGACAGGGGGCAGCGGCTACACCTTC
TRBV9	NA	TRBJ1-3	NA	CASSVGDSGNTIYF	TGTGCCAGCAGCGTAGGTGATTCCGGAAACACCATATATTTT
TRBV7-2	NA	TRBJ2-5	NA	CASSPAQETQYF	TGTGCCAGCAGCCCCGCCCAAGAGACCCAGTACTTC
TRBV19	NA	TRBJ2-2	TRBD1	CASSDRGGNTGELFF	TGTGCCAGTAGCGACAGGGGCGGGAACACCGGGGAGCTGTTTTTT
TRBV15	NA	TRBJ1-5	NA	CATRRETQPQHF	TGTGCCACCAGACGGGAGACACAGCCCCAGCATTTT
TRBV7-8	once	TRBJ1-4	NA	CASSLLGATNEKLFF	TGTGCCAGCAGCTTATTGGGGGCAACTAATGAAAAACTGTTTTTT
TRBV7-9	NA	TRBJ1-1	TRBD1	CASRRDRGSGTEAFF	TGTGCCAGCAGACGGGACAGGGGATCGGGCACTGAAGCTTTCTTT
TRBV27	once	TRBJ1-2	NA	CASSLSVSAESLYGYTF	TGTGCCAGCAGTTTATCAGTGTCGGCAGAAAGCCTCTATGGCTACACCTTC
TRBV24-1	once	TRBJ2-2	NA	CATSERGLGTGELFF	TGTGCCACCAGTGAGCGGGGACTGGGCACCGGGGAGCTGTTTTTT
TRBV7-2	NA	TRBJ2-3	NA	CASRPTGTPTDTQYF	TGTGCCAGCAGGCCGACAGGGACTCCCACGGATACGCAGTATTTT
TRBV5-4	NA	TRBJ1-4	NA	CASSLAGGEKLFF	TGTGCCAGCAGCTTGGCCGGGGGTGAAAAACTGTTTTTT
TRBV12-3/TRBV12-4	once	TRBJ2-3	NA	CATLAHNTDTQYF	TGTGCCACCCTGGCCCACAACACAGATACGCAGTATTTT
TRBV3-1/TRBV3-2	NA	TRBJ2-7	NA	CASSHLLGLPYEQYF	TGTGCCAGCAGCCACCTCTTGGGTCTTCCCTACGAGCAGTACTTC
TRBV11-2	NA	TRBJ1-6	NA	CASSLARAKGNSPLHF	TGTGCCAGCAGCTTAGCGAGGGCCAAAGGGAATTCACCCCTCCACTTT
TRBV24-1	NA	TRBJ2-7	TRBD2	CATSDLAGGTYEQYF	TGTGCCACCAGTGATCTAGCGGGGGGAACCTACGAGCAGTACTTC
TRBV28	NA	TRBJ2-3	NA	CASSRGPWGDTQYF	TGTGCCAGCTCACGGGGCCCCTGGGGGGATACGCAGTATTTT
TRBV19	NA	TRBJ1-1	NA	CASTASSASNTEAFF	TGTGCCAGTACAGCCTCTTCAGCCTCGAACACTGAAGCTTTCTTT
TRBV7-6	once	TRBJ2-1	NA	CASRTFSESSYNEQFF	TGTGCCAGCAGGACTTTTAGCGAAAGCTCCTACAATGAGCAGTTCTTC